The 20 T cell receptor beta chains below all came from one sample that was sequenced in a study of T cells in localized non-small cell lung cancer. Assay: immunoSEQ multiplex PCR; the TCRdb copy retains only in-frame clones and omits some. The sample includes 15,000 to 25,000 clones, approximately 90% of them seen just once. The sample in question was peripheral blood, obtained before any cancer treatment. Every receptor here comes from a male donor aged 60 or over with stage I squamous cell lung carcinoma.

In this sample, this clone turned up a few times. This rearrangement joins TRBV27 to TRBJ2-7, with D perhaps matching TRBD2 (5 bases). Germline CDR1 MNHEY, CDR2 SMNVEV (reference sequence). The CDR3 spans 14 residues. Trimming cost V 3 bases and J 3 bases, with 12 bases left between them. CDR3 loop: CASSFGIGNYEQYF. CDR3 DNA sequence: TGTGCCAGCAGTTTCGGGATTGGGAACTACGAGCAGTACTTC.

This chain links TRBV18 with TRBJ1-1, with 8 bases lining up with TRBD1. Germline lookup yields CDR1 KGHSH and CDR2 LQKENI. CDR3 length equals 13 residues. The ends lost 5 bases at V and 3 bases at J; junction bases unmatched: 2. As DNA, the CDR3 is TGTGCCAGCTCATCGGACAGGGACACTGAAGCTTTCTTT. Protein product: CASSSDRDTEAFF.

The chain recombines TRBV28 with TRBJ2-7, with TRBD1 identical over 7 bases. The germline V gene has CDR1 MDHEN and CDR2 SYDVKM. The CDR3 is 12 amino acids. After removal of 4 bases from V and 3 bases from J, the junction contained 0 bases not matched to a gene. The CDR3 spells CASSWDSYEQYF. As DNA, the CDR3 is TGTGCCAGCAGTTGGGACAGCTACGAGCAGTACTTC.

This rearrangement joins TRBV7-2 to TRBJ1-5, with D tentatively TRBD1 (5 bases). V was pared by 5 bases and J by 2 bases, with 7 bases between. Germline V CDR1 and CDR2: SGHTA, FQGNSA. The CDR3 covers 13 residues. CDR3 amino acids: CASSPQGNQPQHF. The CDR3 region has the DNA TGTGCCAGCAGCCCACAGGGCAATCAGCCCCAGCATTTT.

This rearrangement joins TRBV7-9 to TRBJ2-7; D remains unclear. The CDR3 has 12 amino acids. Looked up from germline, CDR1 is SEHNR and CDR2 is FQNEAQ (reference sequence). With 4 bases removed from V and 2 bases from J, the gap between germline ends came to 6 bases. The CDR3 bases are TGTGCCAGCAGCTCGCAGGCCTACGAGCAGTACTTC. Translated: CASSSQAYEQYF.

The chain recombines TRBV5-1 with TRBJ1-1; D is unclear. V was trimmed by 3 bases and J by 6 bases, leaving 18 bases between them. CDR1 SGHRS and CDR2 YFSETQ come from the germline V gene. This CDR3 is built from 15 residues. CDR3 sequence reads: CASSSGRPPHAEAFF. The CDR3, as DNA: TGCGCCAGCAGCTCCGGAAGGCCCCCCCATGCTGAAGCTTTCTTT.

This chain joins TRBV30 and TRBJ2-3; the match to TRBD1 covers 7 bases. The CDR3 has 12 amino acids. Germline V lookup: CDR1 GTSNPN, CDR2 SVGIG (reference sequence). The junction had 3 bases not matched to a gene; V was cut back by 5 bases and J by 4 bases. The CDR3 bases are TGTGCCTGGGGGACAGTAGCAGATACGCAGTATTTT. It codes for CAWGTVADTQYF.

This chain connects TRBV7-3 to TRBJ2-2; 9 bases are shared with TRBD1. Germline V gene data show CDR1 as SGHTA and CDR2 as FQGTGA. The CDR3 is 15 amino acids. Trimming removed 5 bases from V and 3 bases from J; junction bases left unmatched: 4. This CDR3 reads CASSPRTGDTGELFF. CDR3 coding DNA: TGTGCCAGCAGCCCGAGGACAGGGGACACCGGGGAGCTGTTTTTT.

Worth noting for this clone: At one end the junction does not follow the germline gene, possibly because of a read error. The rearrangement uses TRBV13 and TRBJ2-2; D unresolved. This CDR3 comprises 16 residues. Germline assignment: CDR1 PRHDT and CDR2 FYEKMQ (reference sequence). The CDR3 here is CSSSPPGRTNTGELFF. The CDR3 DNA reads TGTTCCAGCAGCCCCCCGGGCAGGACGAACACCGGGGAGCTGTTTTTT.

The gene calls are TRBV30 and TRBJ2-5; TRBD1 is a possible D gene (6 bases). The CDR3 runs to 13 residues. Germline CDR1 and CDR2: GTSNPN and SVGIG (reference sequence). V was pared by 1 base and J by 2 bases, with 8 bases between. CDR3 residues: CAWSGTAQETQYF. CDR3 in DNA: TGTGCCTGGAGTGGGACAGCGCAAGAGACCCAGTACTTC.

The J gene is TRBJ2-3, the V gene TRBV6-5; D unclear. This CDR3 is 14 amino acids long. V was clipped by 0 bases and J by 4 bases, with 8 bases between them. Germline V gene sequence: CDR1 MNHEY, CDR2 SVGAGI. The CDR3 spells CASSYSGWADTQYF. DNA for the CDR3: TGTGCCAGCAGTTACTCCGGATGGGCAGATACGCAGTATTTT.

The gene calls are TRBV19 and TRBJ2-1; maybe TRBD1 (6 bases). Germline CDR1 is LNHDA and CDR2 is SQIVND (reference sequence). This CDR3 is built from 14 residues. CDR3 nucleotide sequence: TGTGCTACAATCGGACAGAGCTCCTACAATGAGCAGTTCTTC. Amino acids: CATIGQSSYNEQFF.

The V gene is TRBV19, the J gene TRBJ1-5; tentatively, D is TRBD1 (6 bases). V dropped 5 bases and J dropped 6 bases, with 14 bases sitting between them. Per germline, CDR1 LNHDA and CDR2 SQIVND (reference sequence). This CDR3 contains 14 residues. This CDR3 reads CASSGRGGSQPQHF. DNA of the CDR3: TGTGCCAGTAGTGGGAGAGGGGGGAGTCAGCCCCAGCATTTT.

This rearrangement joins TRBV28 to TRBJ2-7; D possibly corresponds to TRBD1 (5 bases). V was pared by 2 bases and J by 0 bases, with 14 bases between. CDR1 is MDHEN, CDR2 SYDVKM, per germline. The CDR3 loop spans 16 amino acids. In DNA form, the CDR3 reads TGTGCCAGCAGTTTAGGGGTCACAGGTCACTCCTACGAGCAGTACTTC. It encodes CASSLGVTGHSYEQYF.

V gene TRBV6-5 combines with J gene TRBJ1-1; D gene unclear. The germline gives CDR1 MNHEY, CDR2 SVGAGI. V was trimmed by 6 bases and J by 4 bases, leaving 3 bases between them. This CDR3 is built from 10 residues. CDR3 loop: CASRGTEAFF. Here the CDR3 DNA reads TGTGCCAGCAGGGGCACTGAAGCTTTCTTT.

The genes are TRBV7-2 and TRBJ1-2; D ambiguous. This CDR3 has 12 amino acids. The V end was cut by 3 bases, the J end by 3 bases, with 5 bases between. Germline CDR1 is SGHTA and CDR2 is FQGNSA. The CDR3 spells CASSLGDYGYTF. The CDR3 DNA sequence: TGTGCCAGCAGCTTGGGAGACTATGGCTACACCTTC. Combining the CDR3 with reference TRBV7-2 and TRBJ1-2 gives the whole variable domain GAGVSQSPSNKVTEKGKDVELRCDPISGHTALYWYRQSLGQGLEFLIYFQGNSAPDKSGLPSDRFSAERTGGSVSTLTIQRTQQEDSAVYLCASSLGDYGYTFGSGTRLTVV.

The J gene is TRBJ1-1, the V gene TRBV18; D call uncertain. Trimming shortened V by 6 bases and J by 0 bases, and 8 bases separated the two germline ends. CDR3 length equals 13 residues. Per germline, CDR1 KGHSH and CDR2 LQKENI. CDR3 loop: CASSSDMNTEAFF. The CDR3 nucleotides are TGTGCCAGCTCGAGCGATATGAACACTGAAGCTTTCTTT.

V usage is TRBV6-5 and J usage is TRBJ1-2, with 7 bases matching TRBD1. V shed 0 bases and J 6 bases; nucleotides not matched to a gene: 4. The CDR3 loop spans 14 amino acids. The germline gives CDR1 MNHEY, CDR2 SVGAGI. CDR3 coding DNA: TGTGCCAGCAGTTACTCGGACAGGAGGAATGGCTACACCTTC. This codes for CASSYSDRRNGYTF.

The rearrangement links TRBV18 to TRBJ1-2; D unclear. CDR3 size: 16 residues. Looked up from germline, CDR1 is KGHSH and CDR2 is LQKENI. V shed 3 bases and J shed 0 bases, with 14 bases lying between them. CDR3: CASSPLREGPNYGYTF. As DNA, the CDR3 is TGTGCCAGCTCACCCCTACGGGAGGGTCCTAACTATGGCTACACCTTC.

CDR3 sequence (DNA): TGTGCCAGCAACTACCCCCCCGGGACTAGCGGGAGTGCTGGGTACAATGAGCAGTTCTTC. This encodes CASNYPPGTSGSAGYNEQFF. The rearrangement uses TRBV28 and TRBJ2-1, with 14 bases that match TRBD2. CDR1 MDHEN and CDR2 SYDVKM come from the germline V gene. The CDR3 is 20 amino acids. V shed 7 bases and J 4 bases; nucleotides not matched to a gene: 18.